Below are 8 T cell receptor beta chains sequenced from a single sample in a study of T cells in Graves' hyperthyroidism and ophthalmopathy. Researchers took RNA transcripts and amplified the TCR beta CDR3 regions from them. The TCR CDR3 was amplified in a first-round RT-PCR using the HTBI primer set. TCRdb ran MiXCR on the multiplex PCR reads and lists one entry per CDR3 protein. The table lists fewer than 900,000 distinct CDR3 sequences, 15% to 20% of them singletons. Sequenced: blood. The receptor source for this set is a man between 18 and 29 years old with Graves' hyperthyroidism.

This clonotype has at least ten counts. This chain joins TRBV18 and TRBJ2-5; D uncertain. The CDR3 extends over 13 amino acids. Trimming left V 6 bases short and J 4 bases short, with 12 bases between. Looked up from germline, CDR1 is KGHSH and CDR2 is LQKENI. The CDR3 nucleotides are TGTGCCAGCTCCTTCAATTCGGGAGAGACCCAGTACTTC. It specifies CASSFNSGETQYF.

The chain recombines TRBV24-1 with TRBJ2-1, with 11 bases fitting TRBD1. The J segment lost 2 bases and the V segment lost 5 bases, leaving 10 bases of the junction unmatched. CDR3 size: 18 residues. Per the germline V gene, CDR1 is KGHDR and CDR2 is SFDVKD. The CDR3 loop is CATSGQGQGANTYNEQFF. In DNA, the CDR3 is TGTGCCACCAGTGGCCAAGGACAGGGGGCCAATACCTACAATGAGCAGTTCTTC.

This clonotype was counted between two and nine times. This chain connects TRBV9 to TRBJ1-2; 7 bases fit TRBD1. This CDR3 spans 14 amino acids. Unmatched junction bases numbered 7, after V lost 4 bases and J lost 4 bases. Per the germline V gene, CDR1 is SGDLS and CDR2 is YYNGEE. The CDR3, as DNA: TGTGCCAGCAGCCCAGGGGGGCAGACCTATGGCTACACCTTC. It codes for CASSPGGQTYGYTF.

This rearrangement joins TRBV27 to TRBJ1-1, with TRBD1 matching over 7 bases. V lost 5 bases and J lost 1; bases outside the gene matches: 10. This CDR3 contains 16 residues. Germline CDR1 reads MNHEY; CDR2 reads SMNVEV (reference sequence). CDR3 residues: CASSSRQGGGNTEAFF. The CDR3 coding sequence is TGTGCCAGCAGTAGCCGACAGGGAGGTGGGAACACTGAAGCTTTCTTT.

The table lists this clonotype with a few counts. The chain uses TRBV18 and TRBJ2-7, with TRBD1 as a possible D gene (6 bases). Trimming left V 6 bases short and J 5 bases short, with 17 bases between. The CDR3 loop spans 14 amino acids. The germline gives CDR1 KGHSH, CDR2 LQKENI. CDR3 sequence (DNA): TGTGCCAGCTCTTCACAGGGTTTTGAAGACGAGCAGTACTTC. Translating gives CASSSQGFEDEQYF.

This clonotype was seen more than once but under ten times. The chain couples TRBV28 to TRBJ2-3, with D unclear. The V end was cut by 3 bases, the J end by 0 bases, with 7 bases between. This CDR3 is 14 amino acids long. CDR1 and CDR2 from the germline V gene are MDHEN and SYDVKM. The CDR3 reads CASSFLQSTDTQYF. As DNA, the CDR3 is TGTGCCAGCAGTTTCTTACAGAGCACAGATACGCAGTATTTT.

This chain connects TRBV27 to TRBJ1-2; D remains unclear. This CDR3 is 13 amino acids long. V was shortened by 0 bases and J by 6 bases, with 8 bases between the two germline ends. Germline CDR1 reads MNHEY; CDR2 reads SMNVEV (reference sequence). The CDR3 DNA is TGTGCCAGCAGTTTATCGGTCTTCAATGGCTACACCTTC. Protein: CASSLSVFNGYTF.

This clonotype was counted ten times or more. V gene TRBV28 combines with J gene TRBJ1-1; TRBD1 is a possible D gene (5 bases). Germline lookup yields CDR1 MDHEN and CDR2 SYDVKM. V was cut by 5 bases and J by 7 bases, with 14 bases left in between. This CDR3 contains 13 residues. The DNA of the CDR3 is TGTGCCAGCAGTCTCCCAGGGAAGGGTGAAGCTTTCTTT. Its protein is CASSLPGKGEAFF. Together with reference TRBV28 and TRBJ1-1, the CDR3 gives the full variable domain: DVKVTQSSRYLVKRTGEKVFLECVQDMDHENMFWYRQDPGLGLRLIYFSYDVKMKEKGDIPEGYSVSREKKERFSLILESASTNQTSMYLCASSLPGKGEAFFGQGTRLTVV.